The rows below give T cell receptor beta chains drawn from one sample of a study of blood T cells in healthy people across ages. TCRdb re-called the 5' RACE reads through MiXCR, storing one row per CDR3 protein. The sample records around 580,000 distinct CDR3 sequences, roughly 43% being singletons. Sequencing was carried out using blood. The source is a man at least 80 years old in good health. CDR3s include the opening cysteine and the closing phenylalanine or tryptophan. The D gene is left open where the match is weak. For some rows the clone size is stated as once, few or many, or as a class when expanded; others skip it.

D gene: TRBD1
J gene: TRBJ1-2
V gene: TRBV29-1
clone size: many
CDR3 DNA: TGCAGCGTTGAAGATGAACCGGGACAGGGGAAGGGCTACACCTTC
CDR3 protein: CSVEDEPGQGKGYTF

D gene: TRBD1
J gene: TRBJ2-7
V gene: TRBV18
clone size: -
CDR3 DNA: TGTGCCAGCTCACCACCGACAGGGGGCGAGCAGTACTTC
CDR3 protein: CASSPPTGGEQYF

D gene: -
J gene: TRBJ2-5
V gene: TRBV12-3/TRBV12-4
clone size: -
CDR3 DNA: TGTGCCAGCAGGAGGGAAGGTTGGGAGACCCAGTACTTC
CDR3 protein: CASRREGWETQYF

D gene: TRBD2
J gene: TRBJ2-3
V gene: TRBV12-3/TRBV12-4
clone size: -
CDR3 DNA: TGTGCCGGCAGTTTACGGCGGGGGGGAGTAGATACGCAGTATTTT
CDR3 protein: CAGSLRRGGVDTQYF

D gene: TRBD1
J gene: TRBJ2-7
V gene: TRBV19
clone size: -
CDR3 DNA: TGTGCCAGTAGGGGCGATCGGACAGGGGAAACCTACGAGCAGTACTTC
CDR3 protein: CASRGDRTGETYEQYF

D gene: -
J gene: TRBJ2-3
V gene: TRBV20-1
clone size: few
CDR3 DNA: TGCAGTGCTAGATTACAGCGGGTGTCTCGCACAGATACGCAGTATTTT
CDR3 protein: CSARLQRVSRTDTQYF

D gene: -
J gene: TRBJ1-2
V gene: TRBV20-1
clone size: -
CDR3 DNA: TGCAGTGCTAGGCCCCGGGGGCAGTTGTATGGCTACACCTTC
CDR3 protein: CSARPRGQLYGYTF

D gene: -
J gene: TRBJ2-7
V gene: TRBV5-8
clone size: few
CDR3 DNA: TGTGCCAGCAGCACGACTCTGACAAACGTCTACGAGCAGTACTTC
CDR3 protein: CASSTTLTNVYEQYF

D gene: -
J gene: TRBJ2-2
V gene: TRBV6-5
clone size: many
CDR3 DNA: TGTGCCAGCAGTTACTTCCCCGCTGGGGAGCTGTTTTTT
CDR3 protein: CASSYFPAGELFF

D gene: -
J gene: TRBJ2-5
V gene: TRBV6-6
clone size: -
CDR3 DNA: TGTGCCAGCAGTTACATTACGGGGGCGGTGGGGGAGACCCAGTACTTC
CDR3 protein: CASSYITGAVGETQYF

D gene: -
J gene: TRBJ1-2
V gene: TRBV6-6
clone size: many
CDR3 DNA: TGTGCCACCTGGTCAGGGTTGGACTATGGCTACACCTTC
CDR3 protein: CATWSGLDYGYTF

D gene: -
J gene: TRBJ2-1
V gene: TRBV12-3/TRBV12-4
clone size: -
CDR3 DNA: TGTGCCAGCAGTATGACTCATGGGGAGCAGTTCTTC
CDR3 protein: CASSMTHGEQFF

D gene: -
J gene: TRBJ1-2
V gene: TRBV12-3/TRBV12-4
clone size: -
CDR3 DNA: TGTGCCAGCAGGTGGGGGGCGGATGGCTACACCTTC
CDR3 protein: CASRWGADGYTF

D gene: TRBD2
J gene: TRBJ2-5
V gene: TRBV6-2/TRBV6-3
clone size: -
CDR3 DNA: TGTGCCAGCAGTTACCTTCGGCTAGCGGGGGCTGCGTACGGGGAGACCCAGTACTTC
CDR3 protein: CASSYLRLAGAAYGETQYF

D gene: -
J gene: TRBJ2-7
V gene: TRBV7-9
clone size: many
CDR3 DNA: TGTGCCAGCAGCTTAGCGGGGGTTGGCGAGCAGTACTTC
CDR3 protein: CASSLAGVGEQYF

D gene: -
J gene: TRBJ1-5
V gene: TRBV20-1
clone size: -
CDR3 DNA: TGCAGTGCTGGGGGGGTCGGGCAGCCCCAGCATTTT
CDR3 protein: CSAGGVGQPQHF

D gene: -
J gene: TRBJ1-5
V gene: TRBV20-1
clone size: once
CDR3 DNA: TGCAGTGCTAGCGGGGTTGTCGGTCAGCCCCAGCATTTT
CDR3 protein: CSASGVVGQPQHF

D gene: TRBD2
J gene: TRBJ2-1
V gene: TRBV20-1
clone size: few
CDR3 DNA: TGCAGTGCTCCGCGGACTAGCGGGAGGGCCGGTGAGCAGTTCTTC
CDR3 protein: CSAPRTSGRAGEQFF

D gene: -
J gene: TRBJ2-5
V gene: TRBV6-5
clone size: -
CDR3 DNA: TGTGCCAGCAGTTACCGACAGGACCCGGAGACCCAGTACTTC
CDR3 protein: CASSYRQDPETQYF

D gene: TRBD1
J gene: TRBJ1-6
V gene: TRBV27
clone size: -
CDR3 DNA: TGTACCAGCAGCCAAACAGGGGGTGGCTCCTATAATTCACCCCTCCACTTT
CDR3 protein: CTSSQTGGGSYNSPLHF

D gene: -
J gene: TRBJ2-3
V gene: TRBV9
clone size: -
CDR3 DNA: TGTGCCAGCAGCCCCCGACTAGATACGCAGTATTTT
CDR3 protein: CASSPRLDTQYF

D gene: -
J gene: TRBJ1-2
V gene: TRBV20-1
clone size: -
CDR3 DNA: TGCAGTGCTAGGGGCCGGCCGGTAGAAGTAGGAGGCTACACCTTC
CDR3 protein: CSARGRPVEVGGYTF

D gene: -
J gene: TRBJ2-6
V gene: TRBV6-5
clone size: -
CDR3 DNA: TGTGCCAGCAGTCCTACTCCGGAGGCCTCTGGGGCCAACGTCCTGACTTTC
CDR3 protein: CASSPTPEASGANVLTF

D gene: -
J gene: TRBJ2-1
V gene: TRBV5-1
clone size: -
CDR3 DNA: TGCGCCAGCAGCCCTTTACAGGGTTTCTACAATGAGCAGTTCTTC
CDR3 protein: CASSPLQGFYNEQFF

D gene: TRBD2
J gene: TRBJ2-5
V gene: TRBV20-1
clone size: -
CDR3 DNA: TGCAGTGCCCAGCGGGACTGGGTTGATGAGACCCAGTACTTC
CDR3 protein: CSAQRDWVDETQYF

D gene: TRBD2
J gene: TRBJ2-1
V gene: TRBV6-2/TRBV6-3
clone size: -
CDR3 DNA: TGTGCCAGCAACTCAGAGCGGGGGCCATACAATGAGCAGTTCTTC
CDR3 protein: CASNSERGPYNEQFF

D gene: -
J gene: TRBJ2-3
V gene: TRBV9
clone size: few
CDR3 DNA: TGTGCCAGCAGCGCGGGGGTCGGGGAGGATACGCAGTATTTT
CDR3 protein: CASSAGVGEDTQYF

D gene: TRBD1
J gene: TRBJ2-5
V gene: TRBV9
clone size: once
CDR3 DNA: TGTGCCAGCAGCAAGGGGGCAGGTGAGACCCAGTACTTC
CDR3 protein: CASSKGAGETQYF

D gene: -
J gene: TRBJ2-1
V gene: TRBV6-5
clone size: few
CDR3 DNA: TGTGCCAGCAGCCTCAGGACCTTGAGTAAGAATGAGCAGTTCTTC
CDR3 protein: CASSLRTLSKNEQFF

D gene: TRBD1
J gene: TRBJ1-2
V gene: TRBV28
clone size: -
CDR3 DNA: TGTGCCACCATCTCTGAGCAGGGGGCGCCAGGTGGCTACACCTTC
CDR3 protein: CATISEQGAPGGYTF

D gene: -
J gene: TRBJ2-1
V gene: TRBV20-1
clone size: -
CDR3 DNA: TGCAGTGCTAGAAAGAAGGGCGTGAACAACAATGAGCAGTTCTTC
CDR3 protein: CSARKKGVNNNEQFF

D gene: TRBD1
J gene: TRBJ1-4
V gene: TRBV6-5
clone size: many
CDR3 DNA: TGTGCCAGCAGTTCCATAACCGGGACAGCTACGAGAAATGAAAAACTGTTTTTT
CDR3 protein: CASSSITGTATRNEKLFF

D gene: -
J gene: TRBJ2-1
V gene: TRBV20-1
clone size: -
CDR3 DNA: TGCAGTGCTAGGATCGGCGGCCCCTACAATGAACAGTTCTTC
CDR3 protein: CSARIGGPYNEQFF

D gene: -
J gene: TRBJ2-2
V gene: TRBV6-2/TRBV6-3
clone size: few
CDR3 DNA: TGTGCCAGCAGACTCACGGGCACCGGGGAGCTGTTTTTT
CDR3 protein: CASRLTGTGELFF

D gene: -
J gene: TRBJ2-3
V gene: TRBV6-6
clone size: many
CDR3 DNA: TGTGCCAGCAGTCCCCGCCGTGGGGACTTTAGCACAGATACGCAGTATTTT
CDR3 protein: CASSPRRGDFSTDTQYF

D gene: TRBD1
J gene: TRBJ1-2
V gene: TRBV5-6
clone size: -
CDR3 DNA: TGTGCCAGCAGCGAGGGGGACAGCCTCTATGGCTACACCTTC
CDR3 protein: CASSEGDSLYGYTF

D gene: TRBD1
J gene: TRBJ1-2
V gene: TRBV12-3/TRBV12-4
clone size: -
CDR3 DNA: TGTGCCAGCACAATACAGGGGGCGGGCTATGGCTACACCTTC
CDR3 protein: CASTIQGAGYGYTF

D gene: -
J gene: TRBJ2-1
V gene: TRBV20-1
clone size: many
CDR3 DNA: TGCAGTGCTAGGGCCTCCGGCTCCTACAATGAGCAGTTCTTC
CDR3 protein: CSARASGSYNEQFF

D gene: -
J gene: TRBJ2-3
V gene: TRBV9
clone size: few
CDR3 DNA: TGTGCCAGCAGCGTAGCTCCCACAGATACGCAGTATTTT
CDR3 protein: CASSVAPTDTQYF

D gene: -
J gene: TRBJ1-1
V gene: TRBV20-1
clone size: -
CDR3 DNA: TGCAGTGCTAGAGAGGGCGGGAGCATGAACACTGAAGCTTTCTTT
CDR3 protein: CSAREGGSMNTEAFF

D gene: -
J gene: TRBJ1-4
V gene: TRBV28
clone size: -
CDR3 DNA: TGTGCCAGCCGATCGGGAGGGGTTGCAACTAATGAAAAACTGTTTTTT
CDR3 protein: CASRSGGVATNEKLFF

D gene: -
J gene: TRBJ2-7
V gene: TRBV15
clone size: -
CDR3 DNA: TGTGCCACCAGCAGAGTCGGAACCGATGGGGCCCAGTACTTC
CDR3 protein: CATSRVGTDGAQYF

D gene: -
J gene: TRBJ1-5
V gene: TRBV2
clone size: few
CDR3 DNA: TGTGCCAGCAGTCTGGGGGGGGGGCGCAATCAGCCCCAGCATTTT
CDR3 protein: CASSLGGGRNQPQHF

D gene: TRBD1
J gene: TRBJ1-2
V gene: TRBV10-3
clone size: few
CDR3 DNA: TGTGCCATCAGTGAGTCGACTCTCGGGACAGGGGGCGAAAACTATGGCTACACCTTC
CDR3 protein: CAISESTLGTGGENYGYTF

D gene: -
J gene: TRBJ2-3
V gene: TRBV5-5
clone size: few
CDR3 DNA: TGTGCTAGCAGCTTGGAAGTAGCAGGGCTCCCAGATACGCAGTATTTT
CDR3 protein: CASSLEVAGLPDTQYF

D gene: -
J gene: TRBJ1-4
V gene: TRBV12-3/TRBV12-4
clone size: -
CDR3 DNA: TGTGCCAGCAGCCTAGGGGCTAAGGGGACCGAAAAACTGTTTTTT
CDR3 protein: CASSLGAKGTEKLFF

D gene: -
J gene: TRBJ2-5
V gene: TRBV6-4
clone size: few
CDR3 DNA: TGTGCCAGCTACAGTTCGAGGGAGACCCAGTACTTC
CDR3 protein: CASYSSRETQYF

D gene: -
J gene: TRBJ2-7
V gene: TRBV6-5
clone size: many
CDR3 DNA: TGTGCCAGCAGTTACTCGTCGGCGGGACGATACGAGCAGTACTTC
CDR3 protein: CASSYSSAGRYEQYF

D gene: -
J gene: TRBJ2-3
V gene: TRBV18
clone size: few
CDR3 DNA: TGTGCCAGCTCCCGCGGACAAGACACAGATACGCAGTATTTT
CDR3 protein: CASSRGQDTDTQYF

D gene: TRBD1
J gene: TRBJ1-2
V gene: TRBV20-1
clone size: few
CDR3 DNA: TGCAGTGCTAGAGACCCTGGGACAGGGGTGAACTATGGCTACACCTTC
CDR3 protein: CSARDPGTGVNYGYTF

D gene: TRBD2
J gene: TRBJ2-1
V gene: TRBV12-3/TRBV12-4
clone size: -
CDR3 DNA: TGTGCCAGCAGTCCCCGACTAGCGGGGGGAGAGGATGAGCAGTTCTTC
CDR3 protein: CASSPRLAGGEDEQFF